The source of this TCR beta chain is a study of cytomegalovirus exposure and HLA in healthy donors. TCRdb's table, derived via immunoSEQ multiplex PCR, lists solely in-frame clones and lacks some. The sample has approximately 160,000 clones; around 92% are singletons. The CDR3 covers 16 residues. J lost 1 base, V lost 5 bases, and 6 bases had no gene match. Germline CDR1 and CDR2: SEHNR and FQNEAQ (reference sequence). The source of this sequence is a man between 18 and 29 years old in good health and CMV-seropositive. The rearrangement links TRBV7-9 to TRBJ2-1; TRBD2 agrees at 9 bases. The sample was PBMCs. The CDR3 reads CASSPRLAESYNEQFF. The DNA for the CDR3 is TGTGCCAGCAGCCCCCGACTAGCGGAATCCTACAATGAGCAGTTCTTC.